One and the same sample provided the 22 T cell receptor beta chains below, sequenced in a study of OX40 agonist ivuxolimab in advanced cancers. Library prep was done by the immunoSEQ multiplex PCR assay. TCRdb retrieved this table from immuneACCESS and kept in-frame rearrangements only. Not all clones are present; in checked studies, unresolved V genes account for under half, and no reason is known for the remainder. Across this sample there are 55,000 to 80,000 clones, with approximately 90% seen only once. The ten top clones hold approximately 1.1% of the sample. The sample in question was CD4+ or CD8+ T cells sorted from blood, obtained in a trial of the OX40 agonist ivuxolimab. All receptors come from an adult with an advanced solid tumor such as melanoma, head and neck, liver or kidney cancer.

This clone is classed as medium-sized. J is TRBJ1-5 and V is TRBV7-2; D not certain. The length of the CDR3 is 14 residues. The germline CDR1 and CDR2 sequences are SGHTA and FQGNSA. Trimming took off 5 bases at V and 8 bases at J, with 16 bases between the two ends. Here the CDR3 DNA reads TGTGCCAGCAGCGCAGACAACGGGGATGAGCCCCAGCATTTT. This gives the protein CASSADNGDEPQHF. The variable domain in full, completed from reference TRBV7-2 and TRBJ1-5, reads GAGVSQSPSNKVTEKGKDVELRCDPISGHTALYWYRQSLGQGLEFLIYFQGNSAPDKSGLPSDRFSAERTGGSVSTLTIQRTQQEDSAVYLCASSADNGDEPQHFGDGTRLSIL.

In DNA, the CDR3 is TGTGCCAGCAGTGATGTTGGGAACACTGAAGCTTTCTTT. Protein sequence: CASSDVGNTEAFF. The genes are TRBV2 and TRBJ1-1; D not resolved. V lost 3 bases and J lost 1, with 6 bases in between. Germline CDR1 reads SNHLY; CDR2 reads FYNNEI. The CDR3 has 13 amino acids. Supplemented by reference TRBV2 and TRBJ1-1, the full variable domain reads EPEVTQTPSHQVTQMGQEVILRCVPISNHLYFYWYRQILGQKVEFLVSFYNNEISEKSEIFDDQFSVERPDGSNFTLKIRSTKLEDSAMYFCASSDVGNTEAFFGQGTRLTVV.

The V gene is TRBV19, the J gene TRBJ2-3; TRBD2 matches 8 bases. Germline V gene lookup returns CDR1 LNHDA and CDR2 SQIVND (reference sequence). This CDR3 is built from 16 residues. The V and J ends lost 5 bases and 0 bases, in that order; junction bases with no gene match: 7. For the CDR3, the DNA is TGTGCCAGTAGTCTAAGCGGGAGAACAAGCACAGATACGCAGTATTTT. Translation gives CASSLSGRTSTDTQYF.

This chain connects TRBV5-8 to TRBJ1-1; D is undetermined. In germline, CDR1 is SGHTS, CDR2 YDEGEE. The CDR3 is 13 residues long. The germline V and J ends were trimmed by 2 bases and 1 base, with 6 bases remaining between them. CDR3 sequence (DNA): TGTGCCAGCAGCTTAGAACCGAACACTGAAGCTTTCTTT. Translating it yields CASSLEPNTEAFF.

This chain joins TRBV29-1 and TRBJ2-5; 11 bases line up with TRBD2. This CDR3 contains 12 residues. Germline V gives CDR1 SQVTM, CDR2 ANQGSEA. Trimming at V came to 4 bases and at J to 5 bases, leaving 0 bases not matched to a gene. CDR3 loop: CSVVAGGETQYF. The CDR3 DNA reads TGCAGCGTTGTAGCGGGAGGGGAGACCCAGTACTTC.

The chain employs TRBV4-2 and TRBJ2-2, with 9 bases fitting TRBD1. CDR1 is LGHNA and CDR2 is YNFKEQ in the germline V gene. This CDR3 has 15 residues. The V gene end was trimmed by 6 bases and the J gene end by 5 bases; junction bases not matched to a gene: 7. The CDR3 region has the DNA TGTGCCAGCAGTACAGGGGGCGGAGGGACCGGGGAGCTGTTTTTT. Amino acid sequence: CASSTGGGGTGELFF.

The chain employs TRBV6-5 and TRBJ1-2; 7 positions agree with TRBD1. Germline V lookup: CDR1 MNHEY, CDR2 SVGAGI. CDR3 size: 13 residues. V lost 4 bases, J lost 3 bases, and 2 bases stayed unmatched. The CDR3: CASSFQGDYGYTF. For the CDR3, the DNA is TGTGCCAGCAGTTTTCAGGGGGACTATGGCTACACCTTC.

The chain has TRBV10-3 and TRBJ2-6, with TRBD2 identical over 9 bases. Looked up from germline, CDR1 is ENHRY and CDR2 is SYGVKD. After removal of 6 bases from V and 4 bases from J, the junction contained 19 bases not matched to a gene. CDR3 length: 20 amino acids. The CDR3 spells CAISARRGILAGEGANVLTF. The CDR3 DNA follows: TGTGCCATCAGCGCTCGGCGCGGGATTTTAGCGGGAGAAGGGGCCAACGTCCTGACTTTC.

V gene TRBV9 combines with J gene TRBJ2-2; D perhaps matches TRBD1 (6 bases). The CDR3 is 16 amino acids. Germline V gene lookup returns CDR1 SGDLS and CDR2 YYNGEE. Trimming stripped 1 base from V and 5 bases from J, with 15 bases between. CDR3 region: CASSVQILQGTGELFF. DNA for the CDR3: TGTGCCAGCAGCGTACAGATCTTACAGGGAACCGGGGAGCTGTTTTTT.

This rearrangement joins TRBV29-1 to TRBJ2-1; a weak D match, TRBD1 (5 bases). In germline, CDR1 is SQVTM, CDR2 ANQGSEA. The CDR3 has 13 amino acids. Trimming shortened V by 5 bases and J by 9 bases, and 17 bases separated the two germline ends. The CDR3 loop is CSVWGQGPIEQFF. CDR3 nucleotides: TGCAGCGTTTGGGGCCAGGGTCCCATTGAGCAGTTCTTC.

The chain employs TRBV30 and TRBJ1-6; perhaps TRBD1 as D (6 bases). From germline, CDR1 is GTSNPN and CDR2 SVGIG (reference sequence). The CDR3 runs to 13 residues. Trimming stripped 1 base from V and 5 bases from J, with 6 bases between. In nucleotides, the CDR3 is TGTGCCTGGAGTGGACAGGATAATTCACCCCTCCACTTT. Its translation: CAWSGQDNSPLHF.

The chain employs TRBV19 and TRBJ2-7; maybe TRBD1 (6 bases). This CDR3 is built from 13 residues. Trimming shortened V by 3 bases and J by 3 bases, and 9 bases separated the two germline ends. From germline, CDR1 is LNHDA and CDR2 SQIVND (reference sequence). The CDR3 region is CASSMGAYYEQYF. CDR3 sequence (DNA): TGTGCCAGTAGTATGGGGGCTTACTACGAGCAGTACTTC.

The chain has TRBV5-1 and TRBJ2-7; tentatively, D is TRBD2 (6 bases). Germline V gives CDR1 SGHRS, CDR2 YFSETQ. Deletions cut 4 bases from V and 7 bases from J, with 18 bases between. There are 14 residues in the CDR3. In nucleotides, the CDR3 is TGCGCCAGCAGCGGGGGGAATGTAGCAAGGGAGCAGTACTTC. It specifies CASSGGNVAREQYF.

This chain links TRBV7-2 with TRBJ2-7, with D unclear. CDR3 length: 15 amino acids. With 2 bases removed from V and 0 bases from J, the gap between germline ends came to 11 bases. The germline gives CDR1 SGHTA, CDR2 FQGNSA. The CDR3 DNA follows: TGTGCCAGCAGCTTAACCCCCAAAAGCTCCTACGAGCAGTACTTC. Translated, it gives CASSLTPKSSYEQYF. Complete variable domain (other parts from reference TRBV7-2 and TRBJ2-7): GAGVSQSPSNKVTEKGKDVELRCDPISGHTALYWYRQSLGQGLEFLIYFQGNSAPDKSGLPSDRFSAERTGGSVSTLTIQRTQQEDSAVYLCASSLTPKSSYEQYFGPGTRLTVT.

This chain joins TRBV6-5 and TRBJ2-7, with no clear D. Germline CDR1 and CDR2: MNHEY and SVGAGI. CDR3 length equals 14 residues. V was trimmed by 2 bases and J by 3 bases, leaving 11 bases between them. The chain's CDR3 is CASSYNSGNYEQYF. Written as DNA, the CDR3 is TGTGCCAGCAGTTACAATTCTGGGAACTACGAGCAGTACTTC.

The V gene is TRBV6-1, the J gene TRBJ1-2; 10 nucleotides agree with TRBD1. CDR1 and CDR2 (germline): MNHNS, SASEGT. J gave up 4 bases and V 3 bases, and 2 bases lay outside the gene matches. This CDR3 has 14 residues. CDR3 protein: CASSETGGIYGYTF. CDR3 nucleotides: TGTGCCAGCAGTGAGACAGGGGGCATCTATGGCTACACCTTC.

The CDR3 DNA follows: TGTGCCAGCAGTTCCGTTTTGGCGGGTCTGTACAATGAGCAGTTCTTC. It specifies CASSSVLAGLYNEQFF. The chain is built from TRBV28 and TRBJ2-1; a weak D match, TRBD2 (5 bases). The ends were cut back, 4 bases at V and 4 bases at J, with 17 bases in the middle. Germline loops: CDR1 MDHEN, CDR2 SYDVKM. The CDR3 sequence is 16 residues long.

The rearrangement uses TRBV11-2 and TRBJ2-7; 10 nucleotides agree with TRBD1. The CDR3 totals 16 residues. V lost 2 bases to trimming and J lost 2 bases; unmatched junction nucleotides: 6. Germline V gene lookup returns CDR1 SGHAT and CDR2 FQNNGV. The CDR3: CASSLQPGTGAYEQYF. The DNA of the CDR3 is TGTGCCAGCAGCTTACAACCCGGGACAGGGGCCTACGAGCAGTACTTC.

The gene calls are TRBV7-2 and TRBJ2-3; a possible D gene is TRBD2 (5 bases). V was trimmed by 1 base and J by 4 bases, leaving 12 bases between them. Germline CDR1 reads SGHTA; CDR2 reads FQGNSA. The CDR3 contains 15 residues. The DNA of the CDR3 is TGTGCCAGCAGCTTAGTGGGAGTTGTCGCAGATACGCAGTATTTT. Residues: CASSLVGVVADTQYF.

J is TRBJ1-2 and V is TRBV7-2; no clear D gene. The CDR3 has 15 residues. Germline-derived CDR1 and CDR2 are SGHTA and FQGNSA. Trimming stripped 5 bases from V and 2 bases from J, with 15 bases between. CDR3 amino acids: CASSHQSAGNYGYTF. The CDR3, as DNA: TGTGCCAGCAGCCACCAATCGGCGGGGAACTATGGCTACACCTTC.

This rearrangement joins TRBV7-9 to TRBJ2-7; 9 bases align to TRBD2. The CDR3 spans 14 residues. From germline, CDR1 is SEHNR and CDR2 FQNEAQ (reference sequence). V lost 2 bases, J lost 5 bases, and 4 bases stayed unmatched. The DNA of the CDR3 is TGTGCCAGCAGCTTACGTAGCGGGGGAGACGAGCAGTACTTC. The encoded protein is CASSLRSGGDEQYF.

This clone showed up just a few times. V gene TRBV27 combines with J gene TRBJ2-1; no clear D gene. V lost 7 bases and J 1 base, leaving 11 bases between the germline ends. Germline CDR1 is MNHEY and CDR2 is SMNVEV (reference sequence). This CDR3 has 14 amino acids. This chain's CDR3 is CASINVRSYNEQFF. CDR3 coding DNA: TGTGCCAGCATAAATGTTAGATCCTACAATGAGCAGTTCTTC.